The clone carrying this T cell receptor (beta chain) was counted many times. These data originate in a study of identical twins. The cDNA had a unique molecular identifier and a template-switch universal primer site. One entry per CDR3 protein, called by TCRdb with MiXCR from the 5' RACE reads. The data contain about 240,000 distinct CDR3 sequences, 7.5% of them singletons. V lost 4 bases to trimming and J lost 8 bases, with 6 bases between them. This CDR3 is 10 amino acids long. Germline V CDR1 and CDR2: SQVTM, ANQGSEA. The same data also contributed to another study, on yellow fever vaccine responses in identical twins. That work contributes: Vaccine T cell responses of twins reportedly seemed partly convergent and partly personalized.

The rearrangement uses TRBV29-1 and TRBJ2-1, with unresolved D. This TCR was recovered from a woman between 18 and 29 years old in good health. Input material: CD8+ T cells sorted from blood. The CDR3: CSVVLDEQFF. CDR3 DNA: TGCAGCGTTGTCCTGGATGAGCAGTTCTTC.